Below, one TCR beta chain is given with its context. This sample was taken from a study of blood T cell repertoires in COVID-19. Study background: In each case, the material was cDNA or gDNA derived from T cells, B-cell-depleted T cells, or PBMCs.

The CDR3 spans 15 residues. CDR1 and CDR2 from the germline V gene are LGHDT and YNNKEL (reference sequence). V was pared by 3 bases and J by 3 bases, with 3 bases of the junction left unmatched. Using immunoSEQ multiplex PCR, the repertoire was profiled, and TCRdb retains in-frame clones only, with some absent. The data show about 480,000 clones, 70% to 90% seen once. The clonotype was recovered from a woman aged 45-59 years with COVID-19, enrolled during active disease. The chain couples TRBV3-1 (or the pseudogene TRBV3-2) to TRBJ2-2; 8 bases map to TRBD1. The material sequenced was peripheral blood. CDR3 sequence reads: CASSHGQGHTGELFF. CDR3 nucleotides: TGTGCCAGCAGCCACGGACAGGGCCACACCGGGGAGCTGTTTTTT.